These 21 T cell receptor beta chains originate from one sample sequenced in a study of T-cell reconstitution after alpha-beta-depleted transplantation in children. Unique molecular identifiers were built into the TCRbeta library. TCRdb reprocessed the PCR reads via MiXCR and lists one record per CDR3 protein. The data hold almost 600,000 distinct CDR3 sequences, with 25% to 30% observed a single time. The specimen was PBMCs, collected before TCRalphabeta/CD19-depleted stem cell transplant. These receptors were collected from a boy under two years old with Wiskott-Aldrich syndrome, due to receive a stem cell transplant.

This clonotype was seen only a few times. The J gene is TRBJ2-1, the V gene TRBV27; D perhaps matches TRBD1 (6 bases). The length of the CDR3 is 16 residues. V lost 4 bases to trimming and J lost 2 bases, with 15 bases between them. Germline V gene sequence: CDR1 MNHEY, CDR2 SMNVEV (reference sequence). This CDR3 reads CASSSLGGVTYNEQFF. For the CDR3, the DNA is TGTGCCAGCAGTTCCCTTGGGGGCGTAACCTACAATGAGCAGTTCTTC.

The gene calls are TRBV20-1 and TRBJ2-5; weak D call: TRBD2 (6 bases). There are 13 residues in the CDR3. CDR1 is DFQATT and CDR2 is SNEGSKA in the germline V gene (reference sequence). V was shortened by 6 bases and J by 1 base, with 12 bases between the two germline ends. Here the CDR3 DNA reads TGCAGTGCACCGACTAGTGCCCAAGAGACCCAGTACTTC. Protein sequence: CSAPTSAQETQYF.

The chain has TRBV11-2 and TRBJ2-6, with D possibly being TRBD1 or TRBD2 (6 bases each). V shed 2 bases and J shed 3 bases, with 14 bases lying between them. The CDR3 spans 17 residues. Germline V gives CDR1 SGHAT, CDR2 FQNNGV. Here the CDR3 reads CASSLRGAGNGANVLTF. The CDR3 nucleotides read TGTGCCAGCAGCTTAAGGGGGGCGGGAAATGGGGCCAACGTCCTGACTTTC.

This clonotype appeared a few times. The chain couples TRBV12-3 or TRBV12-4 to TRBJ1-1, with D possibly TRBD1 on 5 matching bases. The CDR3 is 14 residues long. The DNA for the CDR3 is TGTCCTGAGCGGAGGGGCCATATGAACACTGAAGCTTTCTTT. Translating it yields CPERRGHMNTEAFF.

The rearrangement uses TRBV20-1 and TRBJ1-6, with 9 nucleotides matching TRBD1. Germline CDR1 is DFQATT and CDR2 is SNEGSKA (reference sequence). The CDR3 extends over 14 amino acids. Unmatched junction bases numbered 10, after V lost 2 bases and J lost 14 bases. The CDR3 sequence: CSARTGGPQGTLHF. CDR3 DNA sequence: TGCAGTGCTAGAACAGGGGGCCCCCAGGGAACCCTCCACTTT.

This chain joins TRBV24-1 and TRBJ2-1; TRBD2 matches at 12 bases. Losses at the gene ends were 2 bases for V and 7 bases for J; bases not matched to a gene: 14. CDR1 KGHDR and CDR2 SFDVKD come from the germline V gene. The CDR3 has 19 residues. The DNA for the CDR3 is TGTGCCACCAGTGATTCCAAACCCCTAGCGGGAGGGATTTGGAATGAGCAGTTCTTC. Translating gives CATSDSKPLAGGIWNEQFF.

CDR3 DNA sequence: TGTGCCATCAGCGAGAAGGGGAGTAGCTACAATGAGCAGTTCTTC. Translated, it gives CAISEKGSSYNEQFF. The V gene is TRBV10-3, the J gene TRBJ2-1; D may correspond to TRBD1 or TRBD2 (5 bases each). Trimming stripped 6 bases from V and 3 bases from J, with 15 bases between. Germline-derived CDR1 and CDR2 are ENHRY and SYGVKD. This CDR3 region has 15 residues.

This clonotype was counted only a few times. The rearrangement joins TRBV12-3 or TRBV12-4 to TRBJ2-7; weak D call: TRBD2 (6 bases). The CDR3 runs 13 residues. Trimming pared 3 bases from V and 5 bases from J, leaving 11 bases between. The DNA of the CDR3 is TGTGCCAGCAGTTTTTCCCTAGCGAACGAGCAGTACTTC. This codes for CASSFSLANEQYF.

This clonotype was seen only a few times. The V gene is TRBV7-2, the J gene TRBJ2-6; either TRBD1 or TRBD2 may fit D (5 bases each). Germline loops: CDR1 SGHTA, CDR2 FQGNSA. There are 15 residues in the CDR3. Trimming pared 8 bases from V and 2 bases from J, leaving 13 bases between. This CDR3 reads CASGSWGPGANVLTF. In DNA form, the CDR3 reads TGTGCCAGCGGGTCGTGGGGACCTGGGGCCAACGTCCTGACTTTC.

The CDR3 loop reads CASSPTQGRTYNEQFF. The CDR3 region has the DNA TGCGCCAGCAGCCCCACCCAGGGGAGGACCTACAATGAGCAGTTCTTC. The chain has TRBV5-1 and TRBJ2-1; D possibly uses TRBD1 or TRBD2 (6 bases each). This CDR3 comprises 16 residues. CDR1 SGHRS and CDR2 YFSETQ come from the germline V gene. The V end lost 4 bases, the J end lost 2 bases, and 16 bases lay between the germline ends.

The chain carries TRBV7-7 and TRBJ2-1; possible D gene TRBD2, 6 bases. V dropped 5 bases and J dropped 12 bases, with 17 bases sitting between them. Germline-derived CDR1 and CDR2 are SSHAT and FNYEAQ (reference sequence). This CDR3 is 13 amino acids long. The CDR3 sequence: CASSVATGTAQFF. The DNA of the CDR3 is TGTGCCAGCAGCGTCGCGACCGGGACTGCGCAGTTCTTC. Together with reference TRBV7-7 and TRBJ2-1, the CDR3 gives the full variable domain: GAGVSQSPRYKVTKRGQDVTLRCDPISSHATLYWYQQALGQGPEFLTYFNYEAQPDKSGLPSDRFSAERPEGSISTLTIQRTEQRDSAMYRCASSVATGTAQFFGPGTRLTVL.

The genes are TRBV7-3 and TRBJ2-5, with D possibly being TRBD2 (6 bases). The CDR3 covers 14 residues. Germline V gene sequence: CDR1 SGHTA, CDR2 FQGTGA. The V gene lost 6 bases and the J gene lost 1 base, with 12 bases spanning the gap. The CDR3 sequence: CASSQSGGQETQYF. Here the CDR3 DNA reads TGTGCCAGCAGTCAATCCGGGGGCCAAGAGACCCAGTACTTC.

This clonotype was picked up a small number of times. The chain recombines TRBV20-1 with TRBJ2-1; TRBD1 aligns across 9 bases. This CDR3 contains 15 residues. Losses at the gene ends were 6 bases for V and 6 bases for J; bases not matched to a gene: 12. Germline V gene lookup returns CDR1 DFQATT and CDR2 SNEGSKA (reference sequence). The CDR3 protein is CSAPRGDRVFNEQFF. The CDR3 DNA reads TGCAGTGCCCCACGGGGGGACAGGGTATTCAATGAGCAGTTCTTC.

This clonotype was observed a handful of times. V and J are TRBV12-3 or TRBV12-4 and TRBJ2-1; 10 bases match TRBD2. This CDR3 is built from 15 residues. The trim removed 0 bases at V and 6 bases at J, leaving 2 bases unmatched. CDR3 bases: TGTGCCAGCAGTTTAGCTGGGACTAGCGCCAATGAGCAGTTCTTC. This encodes CASSLAGTSANEQFF.

The chain employs TRBV29-1 and TRBJ2-2; D assignment may be TRBD1 or TRBD2 (5 bases each). From germline, CDR1 is SQVTM and CDR2 ANQGSEA. The CDR3 totals 12 residues. Trimming cost V 4 bases and J 6 bases, with 9 bases left between them. CDR3 nucleotide sequence: TGCAGCGTTGGGGGGTTGGCCGGGGAGCTGTTTTTT. Amino acid sequence: CSVGGLAGELFF.

V and J are TRBV11-2 and TRBJ2-1, with 7 bases matching TRBD2. V shed 1 base, J shed 7 bases, and the junction held 10 bases outside the gene matches. This CDR3 comprises 16 residues. Germline CDR1 reads SGHAT; CDR2 reads FQNNGV. DNA for the CDR3: TGTGCCAGCAGCTTAGCCCCTAGCGGACTACTAAATGAGCAGTTCTTC. This translates into CASSLAPSGLLNEQFF.

The chain links TRBV25-1 to TRBJ2-1; maybe TRBD2 (6 bases). The CDR3 length is 11 residues. The V end lost 5 bases, the J end lost 9 bases, and 8 bases lay between the germline ends. CDR1 and CDR2 from the germline V gene are MGHDK and SYGVNS. The CDR3 spells CASSRGFEQFF. CDR3 nucleotide sequence: TGTGCCAGCAGTCGGGGGTTTGAGCAGTTCTTC.

V and J are TRBV19 and TRBJ2-1; D gene uncertain. The CDR3 is 13 residues long. Germline V gene data show CDR1 as LNHDA and CDR2 as SQIVND (reference sequence). V was clipped by 5 bases and J by 6 bases, with 11 bases between them. This chain's CDR3 is CASSFRGINEQFF. For the CDR3, the DNA is TGTGCCAGTAGTTTTCGTGGTATCAATGAGCAGTTCTTC.

The chain is built from TRBV10-3 and TRBJ1-6; D perhaps matches TRBD1 (6 bases). Trimming removed 10 bases at V and 10 bases at J, with 17 bases between. CDR1 and CDR2 from the germline V gene are ENHRY and SYGVKD. This CDR3 spans 13 amino acids. The CDR3: CASIQGVGSPLHF. The CDR3 DNA follows: TGTGCCAGCATACAGGGAGTTGGGTCACCCCTCCACTTT.

The gene calls are TRBV12-3 or TRBV12-4 and TRBJ2-5; no clear D gene. The CDR3 totals 13 residues. Trimming removed 6 bases from V and 1 base from J, with 9 bases in between. The DNA of the CDR3 is TGTGCCAGCAGAATGGGTTTCCAAGAGACCCAGTACTTC. It specifies CASRMGFQETQYF.

The V call is TRBV5-1, the J call TRBJ1-6; D is ambiguous. Per the germline V gene, CDR1 is SGHRS and CDR2 is YFSETQ. The CDR3 has 14 amino acids. The V end was cut by 4 bases, the J end by 8 bases, with 13 bases between. The CDR3 DNA follows: TGCGCCAGCAGCGTGATCCCACCTGATTCACCCCTCCACTTT. Protein sequence: CASSVIPPDSPLHF. Based on the CDR3 plus reference TRBV5-1 and TRBJ1-6, the full variable domain is KAGVTQTPRYLIKTRGQQVTLSCSPISGHRSVSWYQQTPGQGLQFLFEYFSETQRNKGNFPGRFSGRQFSNSRSEMNVSTLELGDSALYLCASSVIPPDSPLHFGNGTRLTVT.